This T cell receptor beta chain was sequenced for a study of chemoradiotherapy in HPV16-positive cancers. The CDR3 consists of 17 residues. Germline assignment: CDR1 SGHDT and CDR2 YYEEEE. Losses at the gene ends were 6 bases for V and 4 bases for J; bases not matched to a gene: 16. TCRdb's table, derived via immunoSEQ multiplex PCR, lists solely in-frame clones and lacks some. Here the sample spans around 7,200 clones, roughly 73% being singletons. This TCR came from a human donor with HPV-associated anogenital cancer. The J gene is TRBJ2-1, the V gene TRBV5-6, with 7 bases identical to TRBD2. The sample was acquired from a patient who underwent chemoradiotherapy. The CDR3 DNA follows: TGTGCCAGCATCCCCCTCGCGGGGGACCCCCTTTACAATGAGCAGTTCTTC. As protein: CASIPLAGDPLYNEQFF. The entire variable domain, with the rest obtained from reference TRBV5-6 and TRBJ2-1, is as follows: DAGVTQSPTHLIKTRGQQVTLRCSPKSGHDTVSWYQQALGQGPQFIFQYYEEEERQRGNFPDRFSGHQFPNYSSELNVNALLLGDSALYLCASIPLAGDPLYNEQFFGPGTRLTVL.